This T cell receptor beta chain stems from a study of T cell repertoires in cytomegalovirus infection. Study summary: Public TCR beta signature analysis indicated the presence of both CMV infection and matching HLA type. Notes on the study in general: Cumulated frequencies of public TCR beta families served to identify carriers of CMV plus the relevant HLA. Dominating the ex vivo response were TCR beta clonotypes that were CMV-specific and HLA-C-restricted.

This clonotype was picked up many times. The antigen remains unidentified. CDR1 MNHNS and CDR2 SASEGT come from the germline V gene. Trimming pared 5 bases from V and 5 bases from J, leaving 12 bases between. The CDR3 totals 13 residues. Using its own MiXCR run on the reads, TCRdb lists one record per CDR3 protein. The table includes 200,000 to 300,000 distinct CDR3 sequences, roughly 13% detected once. This TCR was recovered from a human donor in good health (CMV status not recorded). Some clones in this sample may be carry-over from other donors' samples. Material for sequencing was PBMCs. The genes are TRBV6-1 and TRBJ1-2; tentative D call: TRBD1 (6 bases). The DNA for the CDR3 is TGTGCCAGCAGTCGACGAGGACAGTATGGCTACACCTTC. It translates to CASSRRGQYGYTF.